These 3 T cell receptor beta chains were sequenced from one sample in a study of T cell responses to AZD1222 COVID-19 vaccine. Clones were read by immunoSEQ multiplex PCR, and TCRdb kept only the in-frame ones, dropping some. The table lists more than 85,000 clones, about 81% of them singletons. The sample consisted of peripheral blood, taken on day 0 of AZD1222 vaccination. The receptors derive from an adult in good health.

The V gene is TRBV12-3 or TRBV12-4, the J gene TRBJ1-1; maybe TRBD1 (5 bases). The V end lost 3 bases, the J end lost 6 bases, and 11 bases lay between the germline ends. The CDR3 sequence is 13 residues long. The CDR3 protein is CASSFGTVSEAFF. CDR3 sequence (DNA): TGTGCCAGCAGTTTTGGGACCGTTTCTGAAGCTTTCTTT.

The chain carries TRBV28 and TRBJ2-5, with TRBD2 matching 11 bases. CDR3 length: 16 amino acids. Per germline, CDR1 MDHEN and CDR2 SYDVKM. V lost 4 bases and J lost 1; bases outside the gene matches: 5. CDR3 amino acids: CASSSLAGGVQETQYF. CDR3 coding DNA: TGTGCCAGCAGTTCTCTAGCGGGGGGAGTCCAAGAGACCCAGTACTTC.

The CDR3 is CASSCVLQVRGHFTEAFF. The CDR3 DNA follows: TGTGCCAGCTCCTGCGTCCTACAAGTGCGGGGACACTTCACTGAAGCTTTCTTT. The chain uses TRBV7-6 and TRBJ1-1; a weak D match, TRBD1 (6 bases). This CDR3 spans 18 amino acids. Per the germline V gene, CDR1 is SGHVS and CDR2 is FNYEAQ. V was shortened by 8 bases and J by 4 bases, with 29 bases between the two germline ends.